The 8 T cell receptor beta chains below come from one sample, sequenced in a study of T cell changes during pregnancy in multiple sclerosis (dated by TCRdb to the late 2010s). Library preparation employed the immunoSEQ multiplex PCR assay. TCRdb took over this immuneACCESS table, retaining in-frame rearrangements with V and J assigned. Such tables are incomplete; in checked studies, under half of the missing clones stem from an unresolved V gene, and the remainder is unexplained. This sample has around 77,000 clones in its table, and about nine tenths of those were observed once. Together, the top ten hold approximately 0.71% of the sample. The sample was peripheral blood, taken in the third trimester of pregnancy. Receptors were obtained from a female donor in good health, enrolled as a control in a pregnancy study.

This clone was recorded only once. The chain links TRBV11-2 to TRBJ2-1; TRBD1 matches at 7 bases. Looked up from germline, CDR1 is SGHAT and CDR2 is FQNNGV. The V gene end was trimmed by 1 base and the J gene end by 5 bases; junction bases not matched to a gene: 2. CDR3 size: 14 residues. Here the CDR3 DNA reads TGTGCCAGCAGCTTAGCGACAGGGCACAATGAGCAGTTCTTC. Protein: CASSLATGHNEQFF.

The rearrangement uses TRBV19 and TRBJ2-7, with TRBD2 matching over 9 bases. This CDR3 has 15 amino acids. Unmatched junction bases numbered 4, after V lost 4 bases and J lost 0 bases. CDR1 and CDR2 (germline): LNHDA, SQIVND (reference sequence). The CDR3 nucleotides read TGTGCCAGTAGTAGCGGGAGGGCCAACTCCTACGAGCAGTACTTC. Translating it yields CASSSGRANSYEQYF.

A few counts support this clone. The rearrangement uses TRBV27 and TRBJ1-2, with D possibly matching TRBD1 (6 bases). Germline CDR1 MNHEY, CDR2 SMNVEV (reference sequence). This CDR3 comprises 14 residues. V lost 5 bases to trimming and J lost 8 bases, with 18 bases between them. In nucleotides, the CDR3 is TGTGCCAGCAGTCCGTTCGGACAGTATAGAGGCTACACCTTC. Protein product: CASSPFGQYRGYTF.

The chain carries TRBV6-4 and TRBJ1-1; D is possibly TRBD1 (5 bases). CDR1 is MRHNA, CDR2 SNTAGT, per germline. Trimming left V 5 bases short and J 0 bases short, with 7 bases between. CDR3 length: 13 residues. CDR3 sequence reads: CASSQGMNTEAFF. CDR3 coding DNA: TGTGCCAGCAGTCAGGGTATGAACACTGAAGCTTTCTTT.

V is TRBV5-8 and J is TRBJ1-5; no reliable D call. The CDR3 has 12 amino acids. The V end was cut by 1 base, the J end by 5 bases, with 4 bases between. CDR1 SGHTS and CDR2 YDEGEE come from the germline V gene. CDR3 in amino acids: CASSLRDQPQHF. DNA of the CDR3: TGTGCCAGCAGCTTGAGAGATCAGCCCCAGCATTTT. Supplemented by reference TRBV5-8 and TRBJ1-5, the full variable domain reads EAGVTQSPTHLIKTRGQQATLRCSPISGHTSVYWYQQALGLGLQFLLWYDEGEERNRGNFPPRFSGRQFPNYSSELNVNALELEDSALYLCASSLRDQPQHFGDGTRLSIL.

The rearrangement links TRBV15 to TRBJ1-1, with D possibly TRBD1 on 5 matching bases. The CDR3 is 12 amino acids. Trimming left V 10 bases short and J 4 bases short, with 13 bases between. CDR1 LNHNV and CDR2 YYDKDF come from the germline V gene (reference sequence). In DNA, the CDR3 is TGTGCCAGCCAGGGAGGTCCCACTGAAGCTTTCTTT. It is translated as CASQGGPTEAFF.

This rearrangement joins TRBV4-1 to TRBJ2-2, with 7 nucleotides matching TRBD2. V lost 3 bases and J lost 0; bases outside the gene matches: 7. Germline loops: CDR1 MGHRA, CDR2 YSYEKL. CDR3 length: 17 amino acids. The chain's CDR3 is CASSHGEGRTNTGELFF. CDR3 nucleotide sequence: TGCGCCAGCAGCCATGGGGAGGGCCGCACGAACACCGGGGAGCTGTTTTTT.

V gene TRBV7-2 combines with J gene TRBJ1-2, with 9 bases identical to TRBD1. The length of the CDR3 is 17 residues. With 1 base clipped from V and 2 bases from J, the junction kept 8 bases outside the gene matches. The germline V gene encodes CDR1 SGHTA and CDR2 FQGNSA. CDR3 loop: CASSLGGQGLGNYGYTF. In DNA form, the CDR3 reads TGTGCCAGCAGCTTAGGGGGACAGGGCCTGGGCAACTATGGCTACACCTTC. The entire variable domain, with the rest obtained from reference TRBV7-2 and TRBJ1-2, is as follows: GAGVSQSPSNKVTEKGKDVELRCDPISGHTALYWYRQSLGQGLEFLIYFQGNSAPDKSGLPSDRFSAERTGGSVSTLTIQRTQQEDSAVYLCASSLGGQGLGNYGYTFGSGTRLTVV.